This record concerns one T cell receptor (beta chain) sequence. Its specificity is unknown. This entry is derived from a study of T cell repertoires in cytomegalovirus infection. Study conclusions and caveats: HLA-C-restricted CMV-specific TCR beta clonotypes prevailed in the ex vivo response.

Each CDR3 protein gets one entry after TCRdb re-called the reads with MiXCR. The sample has roughly 990,000 distinct CDR3 sequences, around 29% seen once; the top ten hold about 14%. Trimming shortened V by 5 bases and J by 10 bases, and 11 bases separated the two germline ends. The CDR3 is 11 amino acids. This specimen was cultured CD8+ T cells from PBMCs, taken from culture after CMV antigen stimulation. The TCR comes from a human donor in good health (CMV status not recorded). Some clones in this sample may be carry-over from other donors' samples. V usage is TRBV12-3 or TRBV12-4 and J usage is TRBJ1-2; D may be TRBD1 (5 bases). CDR3 sequence: CASSGGLDYTF. CDR3 DNA sequence: TGTGCCAGCAGTGGGGGACTCGACTACACCTTC.